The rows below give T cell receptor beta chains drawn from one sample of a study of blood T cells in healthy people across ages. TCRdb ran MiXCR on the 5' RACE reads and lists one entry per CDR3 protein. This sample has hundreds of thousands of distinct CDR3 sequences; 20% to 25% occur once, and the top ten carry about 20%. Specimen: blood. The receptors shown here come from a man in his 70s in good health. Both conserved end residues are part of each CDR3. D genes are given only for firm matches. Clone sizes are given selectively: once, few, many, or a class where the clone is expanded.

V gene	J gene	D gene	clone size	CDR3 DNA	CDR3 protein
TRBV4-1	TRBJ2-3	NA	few	TGCGCCAGCAGCCAAGAACGAGTTACGCAGTATTTT	CASSQERVTQYF
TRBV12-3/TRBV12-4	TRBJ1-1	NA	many	TGTGCCAGCAGTCCTACGCTGGTGAGGGGCACTGAAGCTTTCTTT	CASSPTLVRGTEAFF
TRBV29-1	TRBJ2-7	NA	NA	TGCAGCGTGGATGGAGGGGGCGCCTACGAGCAGTACTTC	CSVDGGGAYEQYF
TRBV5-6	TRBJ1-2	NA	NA	TGTGCCAGCAGCTTCACAGGGAGGGCTAACTATGGCTACACCTTC	CASSFTGRANYGYTF
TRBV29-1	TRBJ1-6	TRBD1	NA	TGCAGCGTTGAAGATCAGGGGGAGCGAAGTCTCCACTTT	CSVEDQGERSLHF
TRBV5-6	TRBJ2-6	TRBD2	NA	TGTGCCAGCAGCTCACAGGGACTAGCTGGGGCCAACGTCCTGACTTTC	CASSSQGLAGANVLTF
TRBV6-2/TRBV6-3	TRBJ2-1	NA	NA	TGTGCCAGCACCTTCCGGGGGATTAGCTCCTACAATGAGCAGTTCTTC	CASTFRGISSYNEQFF
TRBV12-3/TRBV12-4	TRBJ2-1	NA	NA	TGTGCCAGCAGTTTCGGGGCCAATCGGGGTCCGGCCGTATACAATGAGCAGTTCTTC	CASSFGANRGPAVYNEQFF
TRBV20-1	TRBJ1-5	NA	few	TGCAGTGCTAGAGGGGGCAGCGTCGGGCAGCCCCAGCATTTT	CSARGGSVGQPQHF
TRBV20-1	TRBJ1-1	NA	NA	TGCAGTGCCCCTAGGGCGGGTTGGAACACTGAAGCTTTCTTT	CSAPRAGWNTEAFF
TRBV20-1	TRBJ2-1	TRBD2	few	TGCAGTGCTAGAGATCGGGTAGCGGGAGAATCCTACAATGAGCAGTTCTTC	CSARDRVAGESYNEQFF
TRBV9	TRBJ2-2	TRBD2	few	TGTGCCAGCAGCGTAGTAACTAGCGGGAGCACCGGGGAGCTGTTTTTT	CASSVVTSGSTGELFF
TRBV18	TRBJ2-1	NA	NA	TGTGCCAGCCCAAAAACGCCGGAGGGGAGGACCAGTGAGCAGTTCTTC	CASPKTPEGRTSEQFF
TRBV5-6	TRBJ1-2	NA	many	TGTGCCAGCAGCTTGAACACTAGGAACTATGGCTACACCTTC	CASSLNTRNYGYTF
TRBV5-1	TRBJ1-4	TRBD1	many	TGCGCCAGCAGCTTGGCCGACCCCGGGACAGGGTCTGCAACTAATGAAAAACTGTTTTTT	CASSLADPGTGSATNEKLFF
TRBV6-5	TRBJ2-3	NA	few	TGTGCCAGCAGTTACGGGGGTCCCCACACAGATACGCAGTATTTT	CASSYGGPHTDTQYF
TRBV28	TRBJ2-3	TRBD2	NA	TGTGCCAGCAGTTCTGGACTAGGGACAGATACGCAGTATTTT	CASSSGLGTDTQYF
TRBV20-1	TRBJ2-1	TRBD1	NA	TGCAGTGCTAGTTTGGGACAGGGGGTTAATGAGCAGTTCTTC	CSASLGQGVNEQFF
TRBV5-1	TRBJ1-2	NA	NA	TGCGCCAGCAGCCCTTCCGGGACTGGGGTCTATGGCTACACCTTC	CASSPSGTGVYGYTF
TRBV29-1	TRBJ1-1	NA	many	TGCAGCGTTGAATCTTCGACAGGAATGAACACTGAAGCTTTCTTT	CSVESSTGMNTEAFF
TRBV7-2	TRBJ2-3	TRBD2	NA	TGTGCCAGCAGACCACTAGCGGGGGGGACAGATACGCAGTATTTT	CASRPLAGGTDTQYF
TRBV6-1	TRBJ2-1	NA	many	TGTGTCAGTCGGGGCTGTCAGTTCTTC	CVSRGCQFF
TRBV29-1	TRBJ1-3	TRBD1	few	TGCAGCGCCCTGGGACAGGTCTCTGGAAACACCATATATTTT	CSALGQVSGNTIYF
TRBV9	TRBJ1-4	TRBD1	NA	TGTGCCAGCAGCGCCTGGACAGGGGGCGCATCTAATGAAAAACTGTTTTTT	CASSAWTGGASNEKLFF
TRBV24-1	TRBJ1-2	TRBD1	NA	TGTGCCACCAGTGATGGAGGGACAGGGGCTGTTGGCTACACCTTC	CATSDGGTGAVGYTF
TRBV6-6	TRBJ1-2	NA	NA	TGTGCCAGCACCCAAGATCAGTGGTATGGCTACACCTTC	CASTQDQWYGYTF
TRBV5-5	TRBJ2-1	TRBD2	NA	TGTGCCAGCAGCTTTATAGCGGGAGGGCCGCTCAATGAGCAGTTCTTC	CASSFIAGGPLNEQFF
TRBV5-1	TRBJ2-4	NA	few	TGCGCCAGCAGCCTCCTTCGGGACCGAGGCAAAAACATTCAGTACTTC	CASSLLRDRGKNIQYF
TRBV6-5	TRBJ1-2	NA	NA	TGTGCCAGCAGTACGGCGGAACTCTATGGCTACACCTTC	CASSTAELYGYTF
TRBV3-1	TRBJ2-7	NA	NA	TGTGCCAGCAGCCGCCAGGGGAAAGAGCAGTACTTC	CASSRQGKEQYF
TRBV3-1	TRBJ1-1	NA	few	TGTGCCAGCAGCCAAGGGACAGTCATGAACACTGAAGCTTTCTTT	CASSQGTVMNTEAFF
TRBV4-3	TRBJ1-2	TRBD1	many	TGCGCCAGCAGCCAAGACAGGGGGTATGGCTACACCTTC	CASSQDRGYGYTF
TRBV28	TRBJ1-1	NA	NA	TGTGCCAGCATGAGACAGGTCCTGACTGAAGCTTTCTTT	CASMRQVLTEAFF
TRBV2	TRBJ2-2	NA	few	TGTGCCAGAGGCCGGACGGGGAACACCGGGGAGCTGTTTTTT	CARGRTGNTGELFF
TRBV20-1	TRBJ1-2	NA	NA	TGCAGTGCTAGAGACCCGGGGGAAGTCTATGGCTACACCTTC	CSARDPGEVYGYTF
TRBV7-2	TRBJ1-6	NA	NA	TGTGCCAGCAGCTTAGTGCTGAGCTATAATTCACCCCTCCACTTT	CASSLVLSYNSPLHF
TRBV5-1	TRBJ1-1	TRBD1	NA	TGCGCCAGCAGCTTGGCGACAGGGGTGATGAACACTGAAGCTTTCTTT	CASSLATGVMNTEAFF
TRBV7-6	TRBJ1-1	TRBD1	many	TGTGCCAGCAGCTTGAACAGGGGGAAGAACACTGAAGCTTTCTTT	CASSLNRGKNTEAFF
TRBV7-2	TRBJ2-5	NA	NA	TGTGCCAGCAGCTTAAATGGTCCGGAAGAGACCCAGTACTTC	CASSLNGPEETQYF
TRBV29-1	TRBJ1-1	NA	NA	TGCAGCGGGACGTCCGAGGGGAACACTGAAGCTTTCTTT	CSGTSEGNTEAFF
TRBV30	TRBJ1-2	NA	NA	TGTGCCTGGAGTGTACGGGTCTATGGCTACACCTTC	CAWSVRVYGYTF
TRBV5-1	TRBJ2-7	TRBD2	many	TGCGCCAGCAGCAGGGACTACTCCTACGAGCAGTACTTC	CASSRDYSYEQYF
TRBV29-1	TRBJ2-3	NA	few	TGCAGCGTTAAGGAGGTGCTCCGGGATACGCAGTATTTT	CSVKEVLRDTQYF
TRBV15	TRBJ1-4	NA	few	TGTGCCACCTGGGGGGGTGGTAATGAAAAACTGTTTTTT	CATWGGGNEKLFF
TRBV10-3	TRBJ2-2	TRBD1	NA	TGTGCCATCAGACCTGGACAGGGTGTTACCCACACCGGGGAGCTGTTTTTT	CAIRPGQGVTHTGELFF
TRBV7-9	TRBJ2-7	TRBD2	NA	TGTGCCAGCAGCTTAGGGGCGGGAGAAGAGCAGTACTTC	CASSLGAGEEQYF
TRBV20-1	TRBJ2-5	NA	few	TGCAGTGCTAGAGGGCAGGCTGGCAAAAGAGAGACCCAGTACTTC	CSARGQAGKRETQYF
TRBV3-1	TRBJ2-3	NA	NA	TGTGCCAGCAGCCAAGGCGGACCACCCCCTTGGGATACGCAGTATTTT	CASSQGGPPPWDTQYF
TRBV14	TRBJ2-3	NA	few	TGTGCCAGCAGCCAACCCGGGCGGGGCACTAGCACAGATACGCAGTATTTT	CASSQPGRGTSTDTQYF
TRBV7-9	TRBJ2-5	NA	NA	TGTGCCAGCCAGCGGACCCAAGAGACCCAGTACTTC	CASQRTQETQYF
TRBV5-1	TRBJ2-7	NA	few	TGCGCCAGCAGCGTAGATGGGGCTACCTACGAGCAGTACTTC	CASSVDGATYEQYF
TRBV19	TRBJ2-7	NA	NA	TGTGCCAGTAGTATCGGCGTGAGGAGCGGGCAGTACTTC	CASSIGVRSGQYF
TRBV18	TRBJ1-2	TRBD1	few	TGTGCCAGCTCACCGACAGGGGAGAAGAACTATGGCTACACCTTC	CASSPTGEKNYGYTF
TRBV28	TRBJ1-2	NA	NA	TGTGCCAGCAGTTTATTCACAGGAACCCTCACTAACTATGGCTACACCTTC	CASSLFTGTLTNYGYTF
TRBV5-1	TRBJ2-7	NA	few	TGCGCCAGCAGCTTGTTTGGGCAGAATTCCTACGAGCAGTACTTC	CASSLFGQNSYEQYF
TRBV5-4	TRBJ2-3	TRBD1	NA	TGTGCCAGCAGTCTGAGGGGACAGTCCAACACAGATACGCAGTATTTT	CASSLRGQSNTDTQYF
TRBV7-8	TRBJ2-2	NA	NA	TGTGCCAGCAGCTTAGCGGGGCGGGAGCTGTTTTTT	CASSLAGRELFF
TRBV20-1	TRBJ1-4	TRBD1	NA	TGCAGTGCTAACCAGGGGGCTAATGAAAAACTGTTTTTT	CSANQGANEKLFF
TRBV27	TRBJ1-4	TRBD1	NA	TGTGCCAGTAGACCGGGACAGGGGAGTGAAAAACTGTTTTTT	CASRPGQGSEKLFF
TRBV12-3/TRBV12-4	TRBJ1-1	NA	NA	TGTGCCAGCAGTTCTTGGGCGGGGCCCCCTGAAGCTTTCTTT	CASSSWAGPPEAFF